This T cell receptor (beta chain) was captured in a study of tumor-infiltrating lymphocytes in primary liver carcinoma (dated by TCRdb to 2016 to 2017). For the wider study: Of the five patients, three men and two women aged 30 to 69 years, four had hepatocellular carcinoma and one had combined HCC and intrahepatic cholangiocarcinoma. Each sample produced about 3.5 to 8 million productive TCRbeta reads, and read depth showed no significant difference between tissue types. TCRbeta repertoire sequencing covered roughly 35 specimens from 5 patients: around 25 tumor regions, 5 adjacent noncancerous liver tissues and 5 peripheral blood samples. To link TCRbeta repertoire diversity to the local molecular phenotype, the 25 or so tumor region samples were profiled with Agilent mRNA microarrays. Repertoires from technical replicates were highly reproducible, with mean shared-clone rates roughly 0.89 and correlation coefficients above 0.95. The five patients had tumors of stage T1-T3 N0M0, with maximum diameters ranging from roughly 4 to 11 cm. Across five regions of each liver tumor, along with adjacent normal tissue and blood, the study brought together TCRbeta repertoire sequencing, expression microarrays and whole-exome sequencing.

Starting from approximately 0.5 ug total RNA, TCRbeta-specific cDNA was produced by reverse transcription with a constant-region primer and ProtoScript II reverse transcriptase. Three nested multiplex PCR rounds, following a slightly modified ARM-PCR procedure, were used to build the TCRbeta libraries. Sample barcodes and Illumina adapters were added in a final 25-cycle PCR using Deep VentR polymerase. Before sequencing, amplicons of 200-500 bp were purified from gel using a QIAquick gel extraction kit. TCRbeta amplicons were sequenced on an Illumina HiSeq 2500 with 250-bp paired-end reads. Regarding the original processing steps: To recover full CDR3 sequences, reads were quality-trimmed using Trimmomatic v0.33 and paired reads were then merged using FLASH v1.2.11. MiGEC v1.2.1b assigned V, D and J germline segments to the rearranged TCRbeta sequences. VDJtools v1.0.0 computed clonotype statistics and Shannon-Wiener diversity indices. To reduce sampling bias, subsequent analyses other than the diversity analysis used only the 250 most abundant clonotypes in each sample. TCRdb applied fastp at Q25 and MiXCR to the public reads, then kept only in-frame beta chains. Rows with a matching CDR3 protein are joined into one entry that keeps the most common DNA and genes. The V and J calls were determined by TCRdb, not by the authors. This sample lists about 66,000 distinct CDR3 sequences; approximately 74% were detected once. The ten biggest clones cover around two fifths of the sample.

Paper-wide results and their limitations: Only roughly 8-25% of top clones appeared in all five regions of a tumor, which suggests that tumor-infiltrating T cells are spatially heterogeneous. Because only the TCR beta chain was sequenced and unpaired alpha chains were not captured, true repertoire diversity is likely underestimated. Because the samples were bulk and unsorted, CD4+ and CD8+ T cell repertoires could not be compared. The top 250 clones made up a significantly larger repertoire fraction in tumors than in blood (p = 0.039). The study included only five patients, and the authors note findings should be validated in a larger study. Pairs of tumor regions showed greater repertoire overlap (mean roughly 35%) than tumor-adjacent pairs (roughly 17%) or tumor-blood pairs (roughly 15%), which is consistent with antigen-driven expansion.

With respect to this clonotype: There is no known antigen for this receptor. Compared with germline, one end of the junction differs, possibly owing to a read error.

Total RNA and DNA were co-extracted without cell sorting from around 20-30 mg of bulk tissue using the AllPrep DNA/RNA mini kit. Surgical resection was performed in China between late 2015 and 2016 on five or six patients with histopathologically diagnosed primary liver carcinoma. Patients had chronic HBV infection and were treatment-naive at sampling. Each tumor was sampled at five spatially separated regions: the superior, inferior, left-lateral and right-lateral poles and the tumor centre. According to histology, viable tumor cells made up more than 85% of every tumor sample. Fresh tumor and adjacent tissue pieces were bisected, with one half stored in RNAlater at -80 degrees C and the other half sent for histology. The material sequenced was liver tumor tissue from sampling region 4. Taken with the paper, the label for cell subset or site translates to: tumor region T4, right-lateral pole. This TCR was recovered from a man in his forties with primary liver carcinoma and hepatitis B virus infection.

The DNA reads as follows: TGTGTCAGCAGCTACTCGGCCCTAGCCCCTGAGCAGTTCTTC. Translated, it reads CVSSYSALAPEQFF. The sequence is built from TRBV6-6 and TRBJ2-1; TRBD2 is perhaps the D gene, given 5 matching bases. CDR1 and CDR2, looked up from the germline V gene (reference sequence), are MNHNY and SVGAGI. The CDR3 contains 14 residues, cysteine and phenylalanine counted. The only DNA kept is the CDR3, 42 bases in frame from the first base.